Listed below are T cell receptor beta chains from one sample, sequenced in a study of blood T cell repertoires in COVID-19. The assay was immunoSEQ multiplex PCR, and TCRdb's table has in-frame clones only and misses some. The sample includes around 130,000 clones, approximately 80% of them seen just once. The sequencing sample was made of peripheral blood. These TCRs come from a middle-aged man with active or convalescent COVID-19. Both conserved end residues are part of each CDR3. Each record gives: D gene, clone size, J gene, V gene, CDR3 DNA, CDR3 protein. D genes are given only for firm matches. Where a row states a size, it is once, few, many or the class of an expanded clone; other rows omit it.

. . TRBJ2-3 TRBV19 TGTGCCAGTAGAGCTTTCGCGGGATCTAGCACAGATACGCAGTATTTT CASRAFAGSSTDTQYF
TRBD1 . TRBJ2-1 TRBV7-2 TGTGCCAGCAGCAGGGACAGGGCTTACAATGAGCAGTTCTTC CASSRDRAYNEQFF
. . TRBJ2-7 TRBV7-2 TGTGCCAGCAGCTTACGGAGGGTCAACTACGAGCAGTACTTC CASSLRRVNYEQYF
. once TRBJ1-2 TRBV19 TGTGCCAGTTCCTCTAACTATGGCTACACCTTC CASSSNYGYTF
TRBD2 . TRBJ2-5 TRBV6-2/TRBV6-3 TGTGCCAGCAGTTACTCGACTAGCGGGGGGGAGACCCAGTACTTC CASSYSTSGGETQYF
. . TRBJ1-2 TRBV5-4 TGTGCCAGCAGCTTGGCGGGAGCCACTAACTATGGCTACACCTTC CASSLAGATNYGYTF
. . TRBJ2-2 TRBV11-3 TGTGCCAGCAGCTCGAGGGGGTTTGGTACCGGGGAGCTGTTTTTT CASSSRGFGTGELFF
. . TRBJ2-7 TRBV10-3 TGTGCCATCAGTGAAAGCAATCGAGCCTCCTACGAGCAGTACTTC CAISESNRASYEQYF
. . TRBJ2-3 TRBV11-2 TGTGCCAGCAGCTTAGTTGCTGGGGGCGCAGGGACAGATACGCAGTATTTT CASSLVAGGAGTDTQYF
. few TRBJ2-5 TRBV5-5 TGTGCCAGCAGCCCGTCCATAGGAGGGACCCAGTACTTC CASSPSIGGTQYF
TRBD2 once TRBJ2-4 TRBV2 TGTGCCAGCAGTGAAAGGGGTTCGGGGGAGGGGGCCAAAAACATTCAGTACTTC CASSERGSGEGAKNIQYF
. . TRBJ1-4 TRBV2 TGTGCCAGCAGTGAGATCCGGTCAACTAATGAAAAACTGTTTTTT CASSEIRSTNEKLFF
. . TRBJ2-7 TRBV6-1 TGTGCCAGCAGTCAGGACAGATACGAGCAGTACTTC CASSQDRYEQYF
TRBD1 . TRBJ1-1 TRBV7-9 TGTGCCAGCAGCTTGACAGGGGGAATGAACACTGAAGCTTTCTTT CASSLTGGMNTEAFF
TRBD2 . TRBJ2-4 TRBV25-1 TGTGCCAGCAGTGTAGCGGGGCACAAAAACATTCAGTACTTC CASSVAGHKNIQYF
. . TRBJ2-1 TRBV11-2 TGTGCCAGCAGCTCCACCACACTAGGAGGGAGTGAGCAGTTCTTC CASSSTTLGGSEQFF
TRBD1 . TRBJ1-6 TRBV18 TGTGCCAGCTCACCACCGGGACAGGGTTCACCCCTCCACTTT CASSPPGQGSPLHF
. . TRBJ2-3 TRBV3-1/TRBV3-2 TGTGCCAGCAGGTACAGGGCCAATCGGGCAGATACGCAGTATTTT CASRYRANRADTQYF
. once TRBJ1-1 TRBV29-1 TGCAGCGTTGCTTCAGGGGTTGACACTGAAGCTTTCTTT CSVASGVDTEAFF
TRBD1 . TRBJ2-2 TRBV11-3 TGTGCCAGCAGCTTGCAGGGGGCAGGAACCGGGGAGCTGTTTTTT CASSLQGAGTGELFF
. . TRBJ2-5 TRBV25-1 TGTGCCAGCTTGGGGGACTGGACCCAGTACTTC CASLGDWTQYF
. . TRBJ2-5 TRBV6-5 TGTGCCAGCACCCGGAGAGGGAGAGAGACCCAGTACTTC CASTRRGRETQYF
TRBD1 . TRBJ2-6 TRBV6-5 TGTGCCGGGGACAGGGGGGTCTCTGGGGCCAACGTCCTGACTTTC CAGDRGVSGANVLTF
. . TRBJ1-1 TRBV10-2 TGCGCCAGCAGTGAGCAGGGGATCTCAGCTTTCTTT CASSEQGISAFF